Listed here are 19 T cell receptor beta chains from one sample, sequenced in a study of T cell clonality in common variable immunodeficiency. Study-level findings and limits: Common variable immunodeficiency TCR beta sequences reportedly had fewer deletions and N-nucleotide insertions.

Their recognized antigens are unknown. The protocol was immunoSEQ multiplex PCR, while the TCRdb copy is restricted to in-frame clones and leaves out a portion. The sample shows over 25,000 clones, none of them appearing just once. The sequenced sample consisted of peripheral blood mononuclear cells. These receptors originate from a human donor with common variable immunodeficiency.

Regarding this clone: The read terminates 3 residues before the CDR3 end, so the remaining end is supplied by the germline J gene. The V call is TRBV19, the J call TRBJ2-1; D ambiguous. The CDR3 extends over 12 amino acids. Trimming pared 9 bases from V and 6 bases from J, leaving 12 bases between. Germline loops: CDR1 LNHDA, CDR2 SQIVND (reference sequence). The CDR3 loop reads CASMIRGNEQFF. The sequenced part of the CDR3 DNA is TGTGCCAGCATGATACGCGGCAATGAG.

In its sample, this clone was seen a few times. The read ends 3 residues early relative to the CDR3; the germline J gene fills the gap. This chain uses TRBV11-3 with TRBJ2-5; 7 bases are shared with TRBD2. The CDR3 runs 14 residues. The junction had 7 bases not matched to a gene; V was cut back by 4 bases and J by 5 bases. CDR1 is SGHNT and CDR2 is YENEEA in the germline V gene. The sequenced CDR3 bases are TGTGCCAGCAGCTCGACGAGCGGGGATGAGACC. Encoded protein: CASSSTSGDET. The full CDR3 is CASSSTSGDETQYF.

In this sample, this clone turned up a few times. The read finishes 3 residues shy of the CDR3 end, and the germline J gene is used to complete it. The V gene is TRBV18, the J gene TRBJ2-5, with D possibly being TRBD2 (7 bases). The germline CDR1 and CDR2 sequences are KGHSH and LQKENI. Between the trimmed V and J ends, which lost 5 bases and 7 bases, there was a span of 23 bases. The CDR3 runs 16 residues. CDR3 in amino acids: CASSSIETGGPGTQYF. The DNA read from the CDR3 is TGTGCCAGCTCAAGTATCGAAACGGGGGGCCCGGGGACC.

This clone was observed a few times. The read ends 3 residues before the CDR3 terminus; that terminus is restored from the germline J gene. The chain has TRBV6-1 and TRBJ2-7; 7 bases map to TRBD1. The ends lost 3 bases at V and 1 base at J; junction bases unmatched: 6. Germline V lookup: CDR1 MNHNS, CDR2 SASEGT. CDR3 length: 15 residues. The sequenced part of the CDR3 DNA is TGTGCCAGCAGTGAGTTCGGGGACAGATCCTACGAG. Its translation: CASSEFGDRSYE. The entire CDR3 protein reads CASSEFGDRSYEQYF.

This clone was detected a few times. The read finishes 3 residues shy of the CDR3 end, and the germline J gene is used to complete it. The rearrangement uses TRBV7-9 and TRBJ1-5, with a weak D call TRBD1 (6 bases). This CDR3 is 15 amino acids long. CDR1 and CDR2 (germline): SEHNR, FQNEAQ (reference sequence). V was trimmed by 3 bases and J by 3 bases, leaving 12 bases between them. The sequenced part of the CDR3 DNA is TGTGCCAGCAGCTTTTCTGACAGGCCCAATCAGCCC. Its translation: CASSFSDRPNQP. The full CDR3 is CASSFSDRPNQPQHF.

This clone was detected a few times. The read ends 3 residues before the CDR3 terminus; that terminus is restored from the germline J gene. The chain employs TRBV6-2 or TRBV6-3 and TRBJ2-3; 7 positions match TRBD2. Germline assignment: CDR1 MNHEY and CDR2 SVGEGT. Unmatched junction bases numbered 3, after V lost 2 bases and J lost 4 bases. CDR3 length equals 14 residues. The CDR3 DNA, read in part, is TGTGCCAGCAGTTACGGACTAGATTCAGATACG. Translating it yields CASSYGLDSDT. The whole CDR3 sequence reads CASSYGLDSDTQYF.

This clone showed up just a few times. The germline gene is not matched at one end of the junction; a read error may be the cause. The read stops 3 residues short of the end of the CDR3; the missing end is completed from the germline J gene. The V and J genes are TRBV7-7 and TRBJ2-7; TRBD1 matches at 7 bases. The CDR3 loop spans 13 amino acids. The V gene's germline CDR1 is SSHAT and CDR2 FNYEAQ (reference sequence). Incomplete CDR3 DNA: TGTGCTAGCAGCTTCGACAGGGCGGGCGAG. It encodes CASSFDRAGE. The CDR3 as a whole reads CASSFDRAGEQYF. The variable domain in full, with the rest retrieved from reference TRBV7-7 and TRBJ2-7, is GAGVSQSPRYKVTKRGQDVTLRCDPISSHATLYWYQQALGQGPEFLTYFNYEAQPDKSGLPSDRFSAERPEGSISTLTIQRTEQRDSAMYRCASSFDRAGEQYFGPGTRLTVT.

This clone was found a few times. Coverage ceases 3 residues before the CDR3 finishes, and the germline J gene fills in the end. The J gene is TRBJ1-5, the V gene TRBV7-2; TRBD1 is a possible D gene (6 bases). The CDR3 runs 15 residues. Trimming pared 8 bases from V and 4 bases from J, leaving 18 bases between. Germline V gene lookup returns CDR1 SGHTA and CDR2 FQGNSA. The CDR3 sequence: CASSRGGSGNQPQHF. The sequenced part of the CDR3 DNA is TGTGCCAGCTCCCGAGGGGGAAGTGGGAATCAGCCC.

This clone was observed a handful of times. With the read ending 3 residues before the CDR3 end, the germline J gene is used to fill in that end. The chain combines TRBV7-6 with TRBJ2-7; 8 bases align to TRBD1. V shed 4 bases and J 5 bases; nucleotides not matched to a gene: 4. CDR1 is SGHVS and CDR2 is FNYEAQ in the germline V gene. The CDR3 covers 13 residues. CDR3 DNA, as far as it was read: TGTGCCAGCAGCTCCGGACAGGGCCACGAG. Translated: CASSSGQGHE. The entire CDR3 is CASSSGQGHEQYF. Filled out from reference TRBV7-6 and TRBJ2-7, the complete variable domain reads GAGVSQSPRYKVTKRGQDVALRCDPISGHVSLYWYRQALGQGPEFLTYFNYEAQQDKSGLPNDRFSAERPEGSISTLTIQRTEQRDSAMYRCASSSGQGHEQYFGPGTRLTVT.

This clone has a count of ten or more. The CDR3 end falls 3 residues outside the read, so it is completed with the germline J gene. The V call is TRBV6-2 or TRBV6-3, the J call TRBJ1-1; weak D call: TRBD1 (5 bases). From germline, CDR1 is MNHEY and CDR2 SVGEGT. The CDR3 contains 12 residues. V lost 6 bases and J 3 bases, leaving 8 bases between the germline ends. The CDR3 bases that were read are TGTGCCAGCAGGCCCAGGGACACTGAA. It yields the protein CASRPRDTE. The CDR3 reads in full as CASRPRDTEAFF.

In its sample, this clone was seen a few times. Read data end 3 residues before the CDR3 end; the end is taken from the germline J gene. V and J are TRBV7-2 and TRBJ1-2; D not certain. The CDR3 is 12 amino acids. Germline loops: CDR1 SGHTA, CDR2 FQGNSA. The V end was cut by 1 base, the J end by 7 bases, with 7 bases between. The sequenced part of the CDR3 DNA is TGTGCCAGCAGCTTAGTCGGGGTTGGC. This codes for CASSLVGVG. The full-length CDR3 reads as CASSLVGVGYTF.

This clone showed up many times. The DNA ends 3 residues before the CDR3 does, and the rest of the CDR3 is filled in from the germline J gene. The chain joins TRBV30 to TRBJ2-7; 11 bases line up with TRBD1. This CDR3 spans 15 amino acids. J was trimmed by 2 bases and V by 0 bases; bases with no gene match: 3. Germline CDR1 GTSNPN, CDR2 SVGIG (reference sequence). The CDR3: CAWSVGTGGPYEQYF. The CDR3 DNA, read in part, is TGTGCCTGGAGTGTTGGGACAGGGGGGCCCTACGAG.

This clone was counted ten times or more. Sequencing ends 3 residues short of the CDR3 end; the germline J gene provides the rest. V gene TRBV7-2 combines with J gene TRBJ2-3; no clear D. The CDR3 is made up of 15 amino acids. CDR1 is SGHTA, CDR2 FQGNSA, per germline. V was cut by 1 base and J by 4 bases, with 12 bases left in between. The CDR3 bases that were read are TGTGCCAGCAGCTTAGGGGCCGCCGATTCAGATACG. Encoded protein: CASSLGAADSDT. The entire CDR3 protein reads CASSLGAADSDTQYF.

About this clone: The sequence runs out 3 residues before the end of the CDR3; the remainder is reconstructed from the germline J gene. The V and J genes are TRBV7-2 and TRBJ2-5; TRBD2 aligns across 8 bases. The CDR3 is 15 amino acids. The germline V gene encodes CDR1 SGHTA and CDR2 FQGNSA. Trimming at V came to 5 bases and at J to 5 bases, leaving 10 bases not matched to a gene. The covered CDR3 bases are TGTGCCAGCAGCACCTTACTAGCGGCGACTGAGACC. It yields the protein CASSTLLAATET. The whole CDR3 protein is CASSTLLAATETQYF.

This clone was counted only a few times. Read data end 3 residues before the CDR3 end; the end is taken from the germline J gene. This chain joins TRBV30 and TRBJ2-3, with a tentative D call TRBD1 (6 bases). The CDR3 contains 11 residues. In germline, CDR1 is GTSNPN, CDR2 SVGIG (reference sequence). Trimming took 5 bases from V and 3 from J, leaving 6 bases between them. This CDR3 reads CAWQGTDTQYF. Partial CDR3 DNA: TGTGCCTGGCAGGGGACAGATACG.

This clone was seen at least ten times. From the germline J gene comes the end of the CDR3, since the read stops 3 residues before it. The chain is built from TRBV19 and TRBJ1-6, with 10 bases that match TRBD1. This CDR3 comprises 17 residues. Germline CDR1 is LNHDA and CDR2 is SQIVND (reference sequence). V lost 3 bases and J lost 8; bases outside the gene matches: 10. The CDR3 reads CASSIPSGQGFDSPLHF. The part of the CDR3 DNA that was read is TGTGCCAGTAGTATCCCATCGGGACAGGGGTTTGATTCACCC.

This clone was picked up many times. The read terminates 3 residues before the CDR3 end, so the remaining end is supplied by the germline J gene. V gene TRBV30 combines with J gene TRBJ2-1, with 10 positions matching TRBD2. The germline CDR1 and CDR2 sequences are GTSNPN and SVGIG (reference sequence). This CDR3 has 14 residues. Losses at the gene ends were 1 base for V and 6 bases for J; bases not matched to a gene: 3. Incomplete CDR3 DNA: TGTGCCTGGAGTGGGACTAGCGGTTTCAATGAG. Protein sequence: CAWSGTSGFNE. The full CDR3 sequence reads CAWSGTSGFNEQFF.

This clone was observed many times. Read sequence stops 3 residues before the CDR3 end, and the germline J gene provides the missing end. The V and J genes are TRBV10-3 and TRBJ1-5, with 9 bases matching TRBD1. There are 14 residues in the CDR3. With V trimmed by 10 bases and J by 5 bases, 9 bases remained unmatched. The germline V gene encodes CDR1 ENHRY and CDR2 SYGVKD. This chain's CDR3 is CATLGQGGDQPQHF. The CDR3 bases that were read are TGTGCCACCCTGGGACAGGGAGGTGATCAGCCC.

This clone was seen at least ten times. The observed sequence ends 3 residues before the CDR3 terminus, with the missing tail filled in from the germline J gene. The V and J genes are TRBV27 and TRBJ1-2; the D is unclear. Germline V gene data show CDR1 as MNHEY and CDR2 as SMNVEV (reference sequence). This CDR3 contains 15 residues. V was clipped by 1 base and J by 2 bases, with 11 bases between them. CDR3 in amino acids: CASSLFSGVNYGYTF. The CDR3 DNA, read in part, is TGTGCCAGCAGTTTATTTTCCGGGGTGAACTATGGC.